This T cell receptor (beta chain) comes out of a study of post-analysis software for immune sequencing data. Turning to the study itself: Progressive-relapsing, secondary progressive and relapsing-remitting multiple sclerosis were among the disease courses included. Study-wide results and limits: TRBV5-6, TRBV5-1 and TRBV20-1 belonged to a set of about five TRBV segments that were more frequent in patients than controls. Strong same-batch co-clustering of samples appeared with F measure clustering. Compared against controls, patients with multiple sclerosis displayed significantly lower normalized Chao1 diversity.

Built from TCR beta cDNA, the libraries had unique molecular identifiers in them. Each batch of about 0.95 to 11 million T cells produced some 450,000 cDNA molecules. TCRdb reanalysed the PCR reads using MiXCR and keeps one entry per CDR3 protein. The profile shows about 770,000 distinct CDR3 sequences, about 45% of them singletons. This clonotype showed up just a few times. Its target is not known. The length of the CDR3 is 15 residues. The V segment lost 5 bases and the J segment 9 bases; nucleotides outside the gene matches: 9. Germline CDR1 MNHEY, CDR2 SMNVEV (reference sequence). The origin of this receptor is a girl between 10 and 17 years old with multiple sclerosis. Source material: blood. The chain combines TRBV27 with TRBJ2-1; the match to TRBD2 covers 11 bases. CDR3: CASSHLAGGGGEQFF. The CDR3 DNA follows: TGTGCCAGCAGTCACCTAGCGGGAGGCGGTGGTGAGCAGTTCTTC.